Here is one T cell receptor beta chain with its context. These data come from a study of blood T cell repertoires in COVID-19. Turning to the study itself: The study drew acute and convalescent COVID-19 samples from the United States, Italy and Spain.

Germline V gene sequence: CDR1 LGHDT, CDR2 YNNKEL (reference sequence). Trimming pared 4 bases from V and 4 bases from J, leaving 15 bases between. The CDR3 covers 15 residues. Authors' processing steps: Researchers report that nucleated cell counts were estimated from reference gene primer amplification. Assay used: immunoSEQ multiplex PCR; TCRdb lists only in-frame clones, some missing. D and trimming come from the DNA, and the V and J calls and clone size come from that table. The sample contains around 94,000 clones, approximately 86% of which appear only once. Sequencing was done on a sample of peripheral blood. The rearrangement uses TRBV3-1 (or the pseudogene TRBV3-2) and TRBJ2-3, with D perhaps matching TRBD2 (6 bases). The receptor comes from a man at least 80 years old with acute or convalescent COVID-19. The CDR3, as DNA: TGTGCCAGCAGCCTCTCCGGGAGTCGGGCAGATACGCAGTATTTT. Its protein product is CASSLSGSRADTQYF.